This TCR beta chain came from a study of cytomegalovirus exposure and HLA in healthy donors. Study in general: Unique TCRs numbering approximately 80 million, obtained from HLA-typed donors, made up an early data release. For the approximately 420 genotyped donors, 81% fell within the Caucasian-associated ancestry cluster.

The germline V gene has CDR1 LNHDA and CDR2 SQIVND (reference sequence). V was clipped by 11 bases and J by 2 bases, with 15 bases between them. The CDR3 covers 13 residues. The study's findings and limits: In a later analysis, TCR association rates varied by HLA locus: DRB1 most, HLA-C fewest. Productive status was seen about 90% or about 30% of the time for most TCR beta V segments in an earlier analysis.

Concerning this clone itself: The antigen remains unidentified.

Vbeta (60) and Jbeta (13) primers were used in the PCR. TCRdb's copy holds only in-frame clones and misses some; the assay was immunoSEQ multiplex PCR. In the table there are 77,000 or so clones, around 84% of which are singletons. This receptor was obtained from a man in his 70s in good health and CMV-seropositive. Material for sequencing was PBMCs. The rearrangement uses TRBV19 and TRBJ1-2; D gene uncertain. The CDR3: CASSPGENYGYTF. The CDR3 DNA follows: TGTGCCTCCTCCCCCGGGGAAAACTATGGCTACACCTTC.